The source of this T cell receptor (beta chain) is a study of cytomegalovirus exposure and HLA in healthy donors. J lost 5 bases, V lost 0 bases, and 2 bases had no gene match. This CDR3 spans 14 amino acids. In germline, CDR1 is SGHRS, CDR2 YFSETQ. Primers for the PCR totalled 60 Vbeta and 13 Jbeta. Only in-frame clones appear in the TCRdb table, and some are missing; sequencing was by immunoSEQ multiplex PCR. Of hundreds of thousands of clones in the sample, about 80% were seen once. Points on this clone: What it recognizes is unknown.

Points from the study as a whole: When a later analysis was performed, an Asian-associated ancestry cluster reportedly had fewer N-insertions than the 666-donor mean.

This chain connects TRBV5-1 to TRBJ2-1, with 7 nucleotides matching TRBD2. The sequencing input was PBMCs. The source of this sequence is a middle-aged woman in good health and CMV-seronegative. Here the CDR3 DNA reads TGCGCCAGCAGCTTGGCCCGGGGGGACAATGAGCAGTTCTTC. Translation gives CASSLARGDNEQFF.